This TCR beta chain was retrieved from a study of CD8 T cells in Susac syndrome. Random hexamers primed reverse transcription of about 0.45 to 1 ug RNA. TCRdb redid the calling of the immunoSEQ multiplex PCR reads with MiXCR, one entry per CDR3 protein. This table holds 350,000 to 550,000 distinct CDR3 sequences, approximately 85% found once. The germline V and J ends were trimmed by 5 bases and 8 bases, with 16 bases remaining between them. CDR3 size: 13 residues. CDR1 and CDR2 (germline): GTSNPN, SVGIG (reference sequence). The TCR sequence derives from a human donor with multiple sclerosis. The chain combines TRBV30 with TRBJ2-1; no reliable D call. What was sequenced was CD8+ T cells from PBMCs. CDR3 region: CAWGFSSGDEQFF. In nucleotides, the CDR3 is TGTGCCTGGGGGTTTTCCTCCGGCGATGAGCAGTTCTTC. Together with reference TRBV30 and TRBJ2-1, the CDR3 gives the full variable domain: SQTIHQWPATLVQPVGSPLSLECTVEGTSNPNLYWYRQAAGRGLQLLFYSVGIGQISSEVPQNLSASRPQDRQFILSSKKLLLSDSGFYLCAWGFSSGDEQFFGPGTRLTVL.